One and the same sample provided the 4 T cell receptor beta chains below, sequenced in a study of graft-versus-host responses after intestinal transplantation. TCRdb's copy holds only in-frame clones and misses some; the assay was immunoSEQ multiplex PCR. This table holds approximately 78,000 clones, roughly 91% found once. Antigens of these TCRs are unknown. This material consisted of unstimulated CD8+ T cells sorted from spleen or lymph node cells, taken before transplant. The receptors derive from a human donor who was the organ donor for an intestinal transplant.

This clone was seen a few times. The V and J genes are TRBV5-6 and TRBJ1-4; perhaps TRBD1 as D (6 bases). The V gene's germline CDR1 is SGHDT and CDR2 YYEEEE. There are 12 residues in the CDR3. V was shortened by 2 bases and J by 13 bases, with 12 bases between the two germline ends. The CDR3: CASSFWGRGLFF. CDR3 sequence (DNA): TGTGCCAGCAGCTTCTGGGGCAGGGGACTGTTTTTT.

This chain uses TRBV5-6 with TRBJ2-7; 7 positions match TRBD2. The CDR3 runs to 14 residues. The trim removed 1 base at V and 2 bases at J, leaving 3 bases unmatched. From germline, CDR1 is SGHDT and CDR2 YYEEEE. CDR3 loop: CASSLWGTTYEQYF. The CDR3 nucleotides are TGTGCCAGCAGCTTGTGGGGGACTACCTACGAGCAGTACTTC.

The rearrangement joins TRBV6-5 to TRBJ2-7; the D gene is possibly TRBD2 (5 bases). Trimming took off 5 bases at V and 5 bases at J, with 19 bases between the two ends. Germline loops: CDR1 MNHEY, CDR2 SVGAGI. The CDR3 is made up of 15 amino acids. The CDR3 region is CASSQSGNWLHEQYF. CDR3 nucleotides: TGTGCCAGCAGTCAATCGGGGAACTGGTTGCACGAGCAGTACTTC.

The V call is TRBV9, the J call TRBJ1-1; D remains ambiguous. CDR1 and CDR2 from the germline V gene are SGDLS and YYNGEE. The CDR3 totals 15 residues. V dropped 2 bases and J dropped 3 bases, with 14 bases sitting between them. The chain's CDR3 is CASSVEPEPHTEAFF. The CDR3 DNA sequence: TGTGCCAGCAGCGTCGAACCCGAACCCCACACTGAAGCTTTCTTT.